This T cell receptor beta chain was sequenced for a study of CD8+CD57+ T cells in acquired aplastic anemia. Study-wide background: Sorted CD4+ plus CD8+ cells gave DNA averaging roughly 2.9 ug. General observations from the study: It was found that approximately 29 CD8+ CDR3 sequences were shared between patients and controls.

Deletions cut 0 bases from V and 1 base from J, with 3 bases between. The length of the CDR3 is 14 residues. Germline loops: CDR1 SGHVS, CDR2 FQNEAQ. The template for TCR beta VDJ and CDR3 sequence profiling was genomic DNA. TCRdb re-called the reads with MiXCR, one entry per CDR3 protein. Of 100,000 to 150,000 distinct CDR3 sequences listed, about 60% are singletons. The sequenced patients had an expansion of CD8+CD57+ cells seen by flow cytometry. With regard to this clonotype: What it binds is not known.

This sequence was found in a human donor with aplastic anemia. Sequenced material: sorted CD4+, CD8+, or CD8+CD57+ T cells (not recorded which) from PBMCs. V is TRBV7-8 and J is TRBJ2-2; no clear D. CDR3 bases: TGTGCCAGCAGCTTAGCGAGGAACACCGGGGAGCTGTTTTTT. It is translated as CASSLARNTGELFF.